Shown below are 24 T cell receptor beta chains from a single sample sequenced in a study of vaccination and CD4 T cells after COVID-19. Treatment denoted: roughly 11-day PBMC culture with coronavirus spike peptide pools or control peptides (ViraFEST assay). No antigen is known for these receptors. Sequence data for DNA of cultured CD4+ T cells were generated by the Oncomine TCR Beta short-read assay. Each CDR3 protein is one row after TCRdb ran MiXCR on the PCR reads. The data hold over 10,000 distinct CDR3 sequences, with roughly 66% observed a single time. The sequencing input was CD4+ T cells from blood, cultured in vitro. These receptors came from a human donor who had recovered from COVID-19.

The chain combines TRBV15 with TRBJ2-5; 7 nucleotides align to TRBD2. V trimming: 5 bases; J trimming: 5 bases; junction bases outside the gene matches: 5. Germline V gene sequence: CDR1 LNHNV, CDR2 YYDKDF (reference sequence). The CDR3 has 13 residues. This chain's CDR3 is CATSDVGGETQYF. DNA of the CDR3: TGTGCCACCAGCGACGTGGGGGGGGAGACCCAGTACTTC.

The CDR3 DNA is TGTGCCACCAGTGGCCCGGGCAGCAGCACAGATACGCAGTATTTT. This gives the protein CATSGPGSSTDTQYF. The V and J genes are TRBV24-1 and TRBJ2-3; no clear D gene. Trimming shortened V by 5 bases and J by 0 bases, and 11 bases separated the two germline ends. CDR3 length equals 15 residues. Germline V lookup: CDR1 KGHDR, CDR2 SFDVKD.

This chain connects TRBV7-7 to TRBJ2-5; 8 positions agree with TRBD2. This CDR3 contains 13 residues. Germline V gives CDR1 SSHAT, CDR2 FNYEAQ (reference sequence). V dropped 5 bases and J dropped 5; count of bases not matched to a gene: 4. CDR3 coding DNA: TGTGCCAGCAGCCCCCGCGGGGGGGAGACCCAGTACTTC. Translation: CASSPRGGETQYF.

This rearrangement joins TRBV2 to TRBJ1-5; tentatively, D is TRBD1 (5 bases). Germline CDR1 SNHLY, CDR2 FYNNEI. The CDR3 covers 15 residues. The V gene lost 6 bases and the J gene lost 6 bases, with 18 bases spanning the gap. This CDR3 is CASSRAGTTSQPQHF. The CDR3 coding sequence is TGTGCCAGCAGCCGAGCCGGGACGACTAGTCAGCCCCAGCATTTT.

As regards this clonotype: One end of the junction is discordant with germline, which a read error may explain. J is TRBJ2-2 and V is TRBV5-4, with 7 bases fitting TRBD1. CDR3 size: 14 residues. The germline CDR1 and CDR2 sequences are SGHNT and YYREEE (reference sequence). The CDR3 DNA reads TGCGCCAGCAGCTGGACAGGGAACACCGGGGAGCTGTTTTTT. Translating it yields CASSWTGNTGELFF. The full variable domain, rest sourced from reference TRBV5-4 and TRBJ2-2, is ETGVTQSPTHLIKTRGQQVTLRCSSQSGHNTVSWYQQALGQGPQFIFQYYREEENGRGNFPPRFSGLQFPNYSSELNVNALELDDSALYLCASSWTGNTGELFFGEGSRLTVL.

This sequence joins TRBV27 and TRBJ1-2; no clear D. The germline V and J ends were trimmed by 5 bases and 4 bases, with 11 bases remaining between them. This CDR3 has 13 residues. Germline CDR1 MNHEY, CDR2 SMNVEV (reference sequence). The CDR3 bases are TGTGCCAGCAGTGACCGGCGAGGCTATGGCTACACCTTC. Protein product: CASSDRRGYGYTF.

This clonotype is medium-sized in the sample. The rearrangement links TRBV19 to TRBJ1-4; TRBD1 matches at 8 bases. This CDR3 is built from 13 residues. V lost 4 bases, J lost 10 bases, and 5 bases stayed unmatched. Germline assignment: CDR1 LNHDA and CDR2 SQIVND (reference sequence). Here the CDR3 reads CASSTDRAGKLFF. CDR3 DNA sequence: TGTGCCAGTAGTACGGACAGGGCCGGAAAACTGTTTTTT.

Here the CDR3 DNA reads TGTGCCACCAGTGACCCCACCGGGCCCTACGAGCAGTACTTC. Amino acids: CATSDPTGPYEQYF. The chain uses TRBV24-1 and TRBJ2-7; D remains unclear. The CDR3 totals 14 residues. Looked up from germline, CDR1 is KGHDR and CDR2 is SFDVKD. V lost 4 bases to trimming and J lost 2 bases, with 11 bases between them.

The chain joins TRBV27 to TRBJ1-1; TRBD1 might be the D (5 bases). This CDR3 spans 15 amino acids. The germline V gene encodes CDR1 MNHEY and CDR2 SMNVEV (reference sequence). The germline V and J ends were trimmed by 5 bases and 0 bases, with 13 bases remaining between them. CDR3 region: CASSLSRGMNTEAFF. CDR3 DNA: TGTGCCAGCAGTCTCAGTCGGGGGATGAACACTGAAGCTTTCTTT.

This clonotype was recorded a few times. The chain links TRBV20-1 to TRBJ1-2; D not certain. The CDR3 sequence is 12 residues long. Trimming stripped 3 bases from V and 6 bases from J, with 11 bases between. CDR1 DFQATT and CDR2 SNEGSKA come from the germline V gene (reference sequence). The CDR3 sequence is CSASSPRDGYTF. In DNA form, the CDR3 reads TGCAGTGCTAGCAGCCCGCGGGATGGCTACACCTTC.

The chain uses TRBV6-2 or TRBV6-3 and TRBJ1-4; 7 bases map to TRBD1. This CDR3 has 12 residues. V trimming: 7 bases; J trimming: 10 bases; junction bases outside the gene matches: 6. The V gene's germline CDR1 is MNHEY and CDR2 SVGEGT. Here the CDR3 reads CASNQGDRKLFF. CDR3 bases: TGTGCCAGCAACCAGGGGGACCGAAAACTGTTTTTT.

The gene calls are TRBV7-9 and TRBJ2-3; weak D call: TRBD2 (5 bases). The CDR3 loop spans 16 amino acids. Germline CDR1 is SEHNR and CDR2 is FQNEAQ (reference sequence). Trimming cost V 5 bases and J 1 base, with 16 bases left between them. CDR3 bases: TGTGCCAGCAGCATAGGGTTAGCGCGAGGCACAGATACGCAGTATTTT. It encodes CASSIGLARGTDTQYF. The full variable domain, with the rest looked up from reference TRBV7-9 and TRBJ2-3, is DTGVSQNPRHKITKRGQNVTFRCDPISEHNRLYWYRQTLGQGPEFLTYFQNEAQLEKSRLLSDRFSAERPKGSFSTLEIQRTEQGDSAMYLCASSIGLARGTDTQYFGPGTRLTVL.

The rearrangement uses TRBV7-9 and TRBJ1-4; D uncertain. The V gene's germline CDR1 is SEHNR and CDR2 FQNEAQ (reference sequence). Between the trimmed V and J ends, which lost 4 bases and 7 bases, there was a span of 19 bases. The CDR3 has 16 residues. CDR3 sequence reads: CASSSQLGLTGEKLFF. CDR3 DNA sequence: TGTGCCAGCAGCTCCCAGCTTGGACTCACGGGTGAAAAACTGTTTTTT.

This clonotype was recorded only once. The CDR3 DNA is TGTGCCAGCGTTAGACAGTTTATGAACACTGAAGCTTTCTTT. Translation gives CASVRQFMNTEAFF. This chain connects TRBV2 to TRBJ1-1, with D perhaps matching TRBD1 (5 bases). CDR1 is SNHLY, CDR2 FYNNEI, per germline. Trimming took 8 bases from V and 0 from J, leaving 13 bases between them. The CDR3 has 14 residues.

This chain connects TRBV4-1 to TRBJ2-1, with 13 bases matching TRBD2. The CDR3 spans 17 residues. Germline trimming cut 4 bases from V and 3 bases from J; bases unmatched to any gene: 6. The germline V gene encodes CDR1 MGHRA and CDR2 YSYEKL. CDR3 protein: CASSLARTSGSYNEQFF. The CDR3, as DNA: TGCGCCAGCAGCCTAGCGAGGACTAGCGGGAGCTACAATGAGCAGTTCTTC.

The chain carries TRBV12-3 or TRBV12-4 and TRBJ1-5, with D unresolved. The V end was cut by 6 bases, the J end by 4 bases, with 13 bases between. The CDR3 consists of 14 residues. CDR3 protein: CASRTNLGNQPQHF. DNA of the CDR3: TGTGCCAGCAGGACAAACTTGGGAAATCAGCCCCAGCATTTT.

The J gene is TRBJ2-7, the V gene TRBV28; tentatively, D is TRBD2 (5 bases). This CDR3 region has 14 residues. Germline V gives CDR1 MDHEN, CDR2 SYDVKM. V dropped 8 bases and J dropped 1 base, with 15 bases sitting between them. The CDR3 region has the DNA TGTGCCAGCGACACGAGGGAGAATTCCTACGAGCAGTACTTC. It codes for CASDTRENSYEQYF.

This chain joins TRBV20-1 and TRBJ2-7, with 10 nucleotides matching TRBD2. The V and J ends lost 0 bases and 5 bases, in that order; junction bases with no gene match: 7. The length of the CDR3 is 15 residues. In germline, CDR1 is DFQATT, CDR2 SNEGSKA (reference sequence). Here the CDR3 DNA reads TGCAGTGCTAGAGAGGAGGCTAGCGGGAGAGACGAGCAGTACTTC. Its protein is CSAREEASGRDEQYF.

The CDR3 reads CASSLLQMNTEAFF. Written as DNA, the CDR3 is TGTGCCAGCTCACTCCTACAGATGAACACTGAAGCTTTCTTT. The chain uses TRBV18 and TRBJ1-1; no clear D. The V gene's germline CDR1 is KGHSH and CDR2 LQKENI. This CDR3 region has 14 residues. V shed 4 bases and J shed 0 bases, with 9 bases lying between them. Based on the CDR3 plus reference TRBV18 and TRBJ1-1, the full variable domain is NAGVMQNPRHLVRRRGQEARLRCSPMKGHSHVYWYRQLPEEGLKFMVYLQKENIIDESGMPKERFSAEFPKEGPSILRIQQVVRGDSAAYFCASSLLQMNTEAFFGQGTRLTVV.

This clonotype was recorded a few times. This chain uses TRBV7-4 with TRBJ2-5; 9 bases are a match to TRBD2. With V trimmed by 1 base and J by 6 bases, 12 bases remained unmatched. There are 17 residues in the CDR3. Germline V CDR1 and CDR2: SGHVT, SQSDAQ. The CDR3 nucleotides are TGTGCCAGCAGCTTAGTTAGGTGGCTAGCGGGAAGGAAGACCCAGTACTTC. Translated: CASSLVRWLAGRKTQYF.

This clonotype is a singleton in its sample. The rearrangement joins TRBV20-1 to TRBJ2-7; 8 nucleotides line up with TRBD1. Germline CDR1 reads DFQATT; CDR2 reads SNEGSKA (reference sequence). The CDR3 runs 15 residues. The V and J ends lost 0 bases and 6 bases, in that order; junction bases with no gene match: 10. CDR3 in amino acids: CSARDIQGARGEQYF. CDR3 nucleotides: TGCAGTGCTAGAGATATTCAGGGGGCGCGGGGCGAGCAGTACTTC.

CDR3 DNA sequence: TGTGCCAGCAGGGGTCATCCGGGCGATCAGCCCCAGCATTTT. Translating gives CASRGHPGDQPQHF. The chain couples TRBV6-1 to TRBJ1-5, with D hard to call. V was shortened by 6 bases and J by 5 bases, with 14 bases between the two germline ends. Germline V gene lookup returns CDR1 MNHNS and CDR2 SASEGT. The length of the CDR3 is 14 residues.

This rearrangement joins TRBV6-1 to TRBJ2-7; 7 bases are shared with TRBD1. This CDR3 is 14 amino acids long. CDR1 is MNHNS and CDR2 is SASEGT in the germline V gene. V trimming: 8 bases; J trimming: 2 bases; junction bases outside the gene matches: 9. Written as DNA, the CDR3 is TGTGCCAGCGCCCGGGACAGAGGGACCTACGAGCAGTACTTC. Translating gives CASARDRGTYEQYF.

In regard to this clonotype: One end of the junction fails to match germline, which may point to a read error. The chain links TRBV7-7 to TRBJ2-3; perhaps TRBD2 as D (6 bases). The CDR3 totals 20 residues. Germline values: CDR1 SSHAT, CDR2 FNYEAQ (reference sequence). CDR3 in DNA: TGTGCTAGCAGCTTAGCCCCCCCGGGGGTCGCGGGTCTCAGCACAGATACGCAGTATTTT. This codes for CASSLAPPGVAGLSTDTQYF.